This T cell receptor (beta chain) was captured by sequencing in a study of CD8 T cell repertoires and HIV-1 epitope variants. About the study: Twenty-five autologous and known Gag and Nef epitope variant peptides each stimulated T cells separately. Controls included no peptide, Ebola AY9 epitope, and a CMV, EBV, flu pool. Separate from the cultures, 1M uncultured T cells served as baseline. The study's findings and limits: Under 10 antigen-specific TCR beta clonotypes were found; more than five seemed cross-reactive to variants.

Sequenced by immunoSEQ multiplex PCR; TCRdb stores in-frame clones only, minus some. The data contain some 87,000 clones, roughly 77% of them singletons. The ends were cut back, 0 bases at V and 4 bases at J, with 3 bases in the middle. The V gene's germline CDR1 is MNHNS and CDR2 SASEGT. This CDR3 is 12 amino acids long. This clone showed up just a few times. What it recognizes is unknown. J is TRBJ1-2 and V is TRBV6-1, with D unresolved. The receptor comes from a male donor with HIV. Material for sequencing was uncultured baseline CD8+ T cells from peripheral blood mononuclear cells (PBMCs). CDR3 in DNA: TGTGCCAGCAGTGAAGCAGGCTATGGCTACACCTTC. It yields the protein CASSEAGYGYTF.